The rows below give T cell receptor beta chains drawn from one sample of a study of response to subunit inactivated influenza vaccine. TCRdb reanalysed the RT-PCR reads using MiXCR and keeps one entry per CDR3 protein. The sample records 530,000 or so distinct CDR3 sequences, 25% being singletons. Specimen: CD4+ T cells sorted from PBMCs, collected less than 6 days after vaccination. The receptors come from a man aged 45-65 years who received an inactivated influenza vaccine. Both conserved end residues are part of each CDR3. D genes are given only for firm matches. Clone sizes are given selectively: once, few, many, or a class where the clone is expanded.

TRBV10-2	NA	NA	TRBJ1-2	TGCGCCAGCAGTGCAGGCTATACTAACTATGGCTACACCTTC	CASSAGYTNYGYTF
TRBV5-1	few	NA	TRBJ1-2	TGCGCCAGCAGGGATCTAACAGGTTGGAACTATGGCTACACCTTC	CASRDLTGWNYGYTF
TRBV12-3/TRBV12-4	NA	NA	TRBJ2-6	TGTGCCAGCAGGCCAGGACCCCTCTCTGGGGCCAACGTTCTGACTTTC	CASRPGPLSGANVLTF
TRBV20-1	NA	TRBD1	TRBJ1-6	TGCAGTGCTAGAGACCCCCTACAGGGGGCGATTAATTCACCCCTCCACTTT	CSARDPLQGAINSPLHF
TRBV30	NA	NA	TRBJ2-1	TGTGCCTGGAGTGTTAGGAGCTACAATGAGCAGTTCTTC	CAWSVRSYNEQFF
TRBV5-1	few	TRBD2	TRBJ2-4	TGCGCCAGCAGCCCACTTGTATCTTCCGGGGGGGGAAAAAACATTCAGTACTTC	CASSPLVSSGGGKNIQYF
TRBV20-1	few	TRBD2	TRBJ2-1	TGCAGTGCTCGTAGCGGGAGCCACAATGAGCAGTTCTTC	CSARSGSHNEQFF
TRBV4-3	few	TRBD1	TRBJ2-7	TGCGCCAGCAGCCAAGAGGACAGGCCGAGCTCCTACGAGCAGTACTTC	CASSQEDRPSSYEQYF
TRBV2	few	TRBD2	TRBJ2-5	TGTGCCAGCAGTGGAATAGCGGGGGGCGGAGAGACCCAGTACTTC	CASSGIAGGGETQYF
TRBV7-2	NA	TRBD2	TRBJ2-1	TGTGCCAGCAGTCAGAGCGGGAGGTCCGTCGTTGAGCAGTTCTTC	CASSQSGRSVVEQFF